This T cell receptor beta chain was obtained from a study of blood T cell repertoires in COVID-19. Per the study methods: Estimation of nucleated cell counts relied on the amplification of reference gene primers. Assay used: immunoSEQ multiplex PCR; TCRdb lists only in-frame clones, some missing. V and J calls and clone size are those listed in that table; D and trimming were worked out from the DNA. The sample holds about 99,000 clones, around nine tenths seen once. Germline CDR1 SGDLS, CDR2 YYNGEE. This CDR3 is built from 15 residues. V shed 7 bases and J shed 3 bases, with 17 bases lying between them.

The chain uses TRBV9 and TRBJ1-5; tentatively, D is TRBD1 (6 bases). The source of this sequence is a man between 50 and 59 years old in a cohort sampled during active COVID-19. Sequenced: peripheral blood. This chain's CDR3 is CASHGTKSSNQPQHF. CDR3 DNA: TGTGCCAGCCACGGGACAAAATCCTCCAATCAGCCCCAGCATTTT.